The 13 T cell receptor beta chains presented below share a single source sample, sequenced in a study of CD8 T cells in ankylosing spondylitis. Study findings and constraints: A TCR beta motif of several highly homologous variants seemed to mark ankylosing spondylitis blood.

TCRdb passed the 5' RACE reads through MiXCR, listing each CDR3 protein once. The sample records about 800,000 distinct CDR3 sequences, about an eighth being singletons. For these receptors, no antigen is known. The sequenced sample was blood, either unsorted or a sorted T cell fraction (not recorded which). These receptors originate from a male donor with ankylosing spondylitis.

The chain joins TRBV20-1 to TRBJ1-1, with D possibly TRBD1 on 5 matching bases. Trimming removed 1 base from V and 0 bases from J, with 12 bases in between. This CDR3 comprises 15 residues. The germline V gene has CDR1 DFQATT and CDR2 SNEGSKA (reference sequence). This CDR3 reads CSARVLGLLNTEAFF. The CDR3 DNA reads TGCAGTGCTAGAGTTTTGGGACTGTTGAACACTGAAGCTTTCTTT.

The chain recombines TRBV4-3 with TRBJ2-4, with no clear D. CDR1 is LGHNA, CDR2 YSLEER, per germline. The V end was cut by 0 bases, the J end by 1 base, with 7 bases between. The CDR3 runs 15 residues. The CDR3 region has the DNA TGCGCCAGCAGCCAAGATCGCTTTGCCAAAAACATTCAGTACTTC. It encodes CASSQDRFAKNIQYF.

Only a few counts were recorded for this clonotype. The CDR3 bases are TGTGCCAGCAGCCAAGATATTTGGACTAGCGCCGGGGAGACCCAGTACTTC. Translating gives CASSQDIWTSAGETQYF. The rearrangement links TRBV4-2 to TRBJ2-5; TRBD2 agrees at 9 bases. The germline gives CDR1 LGHNA, CDR2 YNFKEQ. The junction had 10 bases not matched to a gene; V was cut back by 0 bases and J by 5 bases. The length of the CDR3 is 17 residues.

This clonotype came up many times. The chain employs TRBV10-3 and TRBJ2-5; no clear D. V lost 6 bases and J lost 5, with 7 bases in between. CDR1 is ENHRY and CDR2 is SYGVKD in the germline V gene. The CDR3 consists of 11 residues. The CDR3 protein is CAISDSETQYF. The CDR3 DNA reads TGTGCCATCAGCGATTCGGAGACCCAGTACTTC.

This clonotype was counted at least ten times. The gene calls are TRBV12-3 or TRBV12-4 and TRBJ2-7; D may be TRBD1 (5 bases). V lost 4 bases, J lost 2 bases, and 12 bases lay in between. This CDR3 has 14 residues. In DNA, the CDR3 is TGTGCCAGCAGTTCTACTCGCAGGGCCTACGAGCAGTACTTC. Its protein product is CASSSTRRAYEQYF.

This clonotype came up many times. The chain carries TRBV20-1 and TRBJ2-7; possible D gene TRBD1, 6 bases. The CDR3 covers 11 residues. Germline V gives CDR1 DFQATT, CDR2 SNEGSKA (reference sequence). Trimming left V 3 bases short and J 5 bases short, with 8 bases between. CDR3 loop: CSASGGHEQYF. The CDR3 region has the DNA TGCAGTGCTAGTGGGGGCCACGAGCAGTACTTC.

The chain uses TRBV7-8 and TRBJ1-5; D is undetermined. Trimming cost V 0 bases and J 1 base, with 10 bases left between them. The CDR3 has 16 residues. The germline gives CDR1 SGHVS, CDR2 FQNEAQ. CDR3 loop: CASSLARTVSNQPQHF. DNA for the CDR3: TGTGCCAGCAGCTTAGCCAGGACGGTGAGCAATCAGCCCCAGCATTTT.

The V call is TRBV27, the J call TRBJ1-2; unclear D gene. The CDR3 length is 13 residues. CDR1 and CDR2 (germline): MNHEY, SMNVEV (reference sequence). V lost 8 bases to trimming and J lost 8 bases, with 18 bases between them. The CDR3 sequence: CASANRVWGGYTF. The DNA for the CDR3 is TGTGCCAGCGCCAACCGGGTTTGGGGAGGCTACACCTTC.

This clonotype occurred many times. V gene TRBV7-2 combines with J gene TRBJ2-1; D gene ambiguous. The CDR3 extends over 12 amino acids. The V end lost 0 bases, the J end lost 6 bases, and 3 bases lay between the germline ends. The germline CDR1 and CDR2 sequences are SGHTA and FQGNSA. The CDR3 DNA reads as TGTGCCAGCAGCTTAGCCCGCAATGAGCAGTTCTTC. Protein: CASSLARNEQFF.

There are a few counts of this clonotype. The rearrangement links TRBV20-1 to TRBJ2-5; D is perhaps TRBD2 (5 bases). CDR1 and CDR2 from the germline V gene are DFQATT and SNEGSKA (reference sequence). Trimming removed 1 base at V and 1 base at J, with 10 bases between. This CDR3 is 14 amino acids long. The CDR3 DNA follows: TGCAGTGCTAGAGTAACGCGGGCCCAAGAGACCCAGTACTTC. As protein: CSARVTRAQETQYF.

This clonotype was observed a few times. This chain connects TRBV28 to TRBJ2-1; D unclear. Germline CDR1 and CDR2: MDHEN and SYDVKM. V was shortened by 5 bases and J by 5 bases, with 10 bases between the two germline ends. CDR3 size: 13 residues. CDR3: CASSPRFNNEQFF. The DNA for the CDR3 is TGTGCCAGCAGTCCACGCTTCAACAATGAGCAGTTCTTC.

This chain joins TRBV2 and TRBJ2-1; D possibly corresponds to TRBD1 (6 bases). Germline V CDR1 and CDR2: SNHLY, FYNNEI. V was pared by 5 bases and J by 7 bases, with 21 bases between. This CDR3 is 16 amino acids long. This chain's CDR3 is CASSRYQGPSQNEQFF. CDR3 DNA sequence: TGTGCCAGCAGTCGATATCAGGGGCCATCTCAGAATGAGCAGTTCTTC.

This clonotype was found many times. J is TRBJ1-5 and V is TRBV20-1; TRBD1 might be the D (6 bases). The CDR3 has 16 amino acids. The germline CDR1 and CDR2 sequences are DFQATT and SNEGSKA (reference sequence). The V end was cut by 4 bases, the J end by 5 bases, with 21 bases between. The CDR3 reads CSATPRIGGFDQPQHF. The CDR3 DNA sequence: TGCAGTGCTACCCCGAGGATAGGGGGATTCGATCAGCCCCAGCATTTT.